Following are 3 T cell receptor beta chains from one sample sequenced in a study of T cells in Graves' hyperthyroidism and ophthalmopathy. Authors of the study amplified TCR beta CDR3 regions from RNA transcripts. HTBI primers were used for first-round RT-PCR of the TCR CDR3. Using its own MiXCR run on the multiplex PCR reads, TCRdb lists one record per CDR3 protein. The sample includes hundreds of thousands of distinct CDR3 sequences, 14% to 15% of them seen just once. Material: blood. These receptors all come from a woman aged 40 to 55 with Graves' ophthalmopathy.

This clonotype has at least ten counts. This chain connects TRBV7-8 to TRBJ2-5; D perhaps matches TRBD1 (6 bases). Between the trimmed V and J ends, which lost 0 bases and 5 bases, there was a span of 13 bases. There are 15 residues in the CDR3. In germline, CDR1 is SGHVS, CDR2 FQNEAQ. CDR3 DNA sequence: TGTGCCAGCAGCTTAGCGGCAGGGGTGTTTGAGACCCAGTACTTC. Amino acids: CASSLAAGVFETQYF.

This clonotype was seen ten or more times. J is TRBJ2-5 and V is TRBV11-2, with D unresolved. The germline V and J ends were trimmed by 1 base and 3 bases, with 6 bases remaining between them. Germline CDR1 reads SGHAT; CDR2 reads FQNNGV. The CDR3 extends over 13 amino acids. The CDR3 coding sequence is TGTGCCAGCAGCTTAGGGGTAAAAGAGACCCAGTACTTC. It codes for CASSLGVKETQYF.

The chain joins TRBV2 to TRBJ2-7; D remains ambiguous. The CDR3 is made up of 15 amino acids. In germline, CDR1 is SNHLY, CDR2 FYNNEI. The V end was cut by 6 bases, the J end by 2 bases, with 17 bases between. The CDR3 protein is CASRVGQGNPYEQYF. In DNA, the CDR3 is TGTGCCAGCAGGGTCGGTCAAGGGAACCCCTACGAGCAGTACTTC.